This T cell receptor beta chain is drawn from a study of cytomegalovirus exposure and HLA in healthy donors (dated by TCRdb to 2015 to 2018). The study in broad terms: An earlier analysis of roughly 610 of the donors reported 250 to 300 Gb of sequence data and 90 million to 120 million unique TCR beta sequences obtained from 180 million or so T cells. The later analysis used no new phenotypic data to find candidate immune exposures, relying instead on TCR beta sequences and their occurrence across donors. Alongside the repertoire data, information on donor age, sex, ethnicity and CMV serostatus was compiled. In a later genetic analysis, genome-wide SNP genotypes for about 65% of the roughly 700 donors were used, and that subset was treated as a discovery cohort. An earlier analysis of 500 to 650 of the donors applied high-throughput TCR beta sequencing to assess whether each TCR beta V gene segment acted as functional or pseudogenic. A later analysis re-analyzed previously published TCR beta repertoires from roughly 600 donors and added high-resolution HLA genotyping to study TCR occurrence patterns. The study aimed to test whether cataloging public T cell receptors could reveal signatures of past pathogen exposure. The number of donors typed differed by locus, with 629-630 for A, B, C, DRB1 and DQB1, over 500 for DQA1, some 570 for DPA1, and about 450 for DPB1. On average, about 240,000 unique TCR beta nucleotide sequences were sequenced per donor among 398 genotyped donors of the cohort, with 15% to 20% of those sequences being non-productive. Along with the approximately 620-subject first cohort, a separate validation cohort of over 90 different subjects was used. Both class I and class II loci were covered by HLA typing, at four-digit resolution. The T cell repertoires of 550 to 850 subjects were profiled by immunosequencing and related to cytomegalovirus serostatus. Four to six DR-DQ haplotypes were handled as single units for association and clustering, since linkage in the cohort was strong. All discovery cohort repertoires had been generated using a single sequencing platform. About 280 gigabases of sequencing data and some 85 million unique TCR sequences were included in an early release covering about 620 HLA-typed donors. To predict cytomegalovirus infection status, the study combined high-throughput TCR immunosequencing, statistical association of individual TCRs with disease status, and machine learning. Of the approximately 400 genotyped donors, less than 85% were placed in the genetic ancestry cluster associated with self-reported Caucasian donors.

The cohort consisted of some 670 healthy bone marrow donors. Cohort members were all nominally healthy when sampled, although unrecorded immune exposures were likely present. The donor tested CMV seronegative, placing the donor among the 300 to 400 seronegative members of the cohort. A peripheral blood sample was collected from each donor, and TCR beta sequencing was performed on peripheral blood mononuclear cells. The Qiagen DNeasy Blood Extraction Kit was used to extract genomic DNA from the blood cell samples. From its cysteine to its phenylalanine, the CDR3 spans 15 amino acids. Only the CDR3 portion is preserved as DNA: 45 bases, with reading frame beginning at the first base. The trim is 2 bases for V and 0 bases for J, with a gap of 10 bases between the germline ends. CDR1 and CDR2 were assigned from the germline V gene as KGHSH and LQKENI. Receptor libraries were prepared by the immunoSEQ multiplex PCR assay. A mixture of 60 forward primers for TCR Vbeta segments and 13 reverse primers for TCR Jbeta segments was used in the multiplex PCR. The CDR3 region of rearranged TCR beta genes was amplified from genomic DNA with a multiplex PCR assay. On the Illumina HiSeq System, the amplified TCR beta libraries were sequenced as 87-base-pair reads. In the paper's pipeline: Across the 670 or so repertoires, a later analysis counted approximately 75 million unique TCR beta chains, around 11 million of which were shared by at least two donors. Raw reads were error-corrected and collapsed into unique sequences by a nearest-neighbor algorithm in which closely related sequences were merged to remove PCR and sequencing errors. To assign V, D and J gene segments, CDR3 sequences were aligned to IMGT reference sequences. Each retained sequence needed at least a six-nucleotide match to both a V gene segment and a J gene segment. Rearrangements were classified as productive when the CDR3 lacked stop codons and remained in frame with V and J, and all other rearrangements were classified as non-productive. CDR3 was defined according to IMGT convention as the region running from the second conserved V-encoded cysteine to the conserved J-encoded phenylalanine. The earlier analysis of approximately 500 of the donors excluded sequences that lacked an unambiguous match to a single V gene segment. In an earlier analysis of 450 to 750 of the donors, a V segment was called functional when productive rearrangements were above 56.7%, and segregating when the standard deviation between donors exceeded 5%. A statistical classification framework was built to diagnose cytomegalovirus status from the catalog of TCR beta chain sequences. V and J gene assignment, in a later analysis, came from comparing TCR nucleotide sequences with IMGT/GENE-DB human TR gene sequences. A later analysis assigned CDR3 sequences and most-parsimonious VDJ recombination scenarios with the TCRdist pipeline. In a later analysis, every TCR beta chain was defined by the combination of its CDR3 amino acid sequence and its V-gene family, and reads without a unique V-gene family were dropped. In a later analysis, 450 to 600 highly shared, low-generation-probability nucleotide sequences were removed to address suspected cross-contamination and a sequencing artifact. In a later analysis, a clonal expansion index was calculated for each public chain from normalized within-repertoire ranks of inferred template counts. In a later analysis, generation probabilities were computed using a VDJ recombination model fitted to out-of-frame rearrangements, and the results were checked against IGoR. Hypergeometric tests were used in a later analysis to score TCR-TCR, TCR-HLA and TCR-CMV co-occurrence, with a repertoire-size bias correction applied to the TCR pairs. To estimate false discovery rates, a later analysis permuted the HLA or CMV assignments 20 times. A later analysis grouped co-occurring TCRs with DBSCAN, adding TCRdist sequence similarity when clustering within HLA-allele-positive subsets. For co-occurrence clustering, repertoires with fewer than 30,000 or more than 120,000 public chains were excluded, along with roughly 5 repertoires with anomalous nucleotide sharing. TCRdb retrieved this table from immuneACCESS and kept in-frame rearrangements only. Not all clones are present; in checked studies, unresolved V genes account for under half, and no reason is known for the remainder. That table gives V, J and clone size, and the DNA gave D and trimming. This sample lists around 150,000 clones; 65% to 85% were detected once. Approximately 2.5% of the sample belongs to the ten largest clones.

General conclusions and limits of the study: A later analysis associated about 17,000 TCR beta sequences with specific HLA alleles at a false discovery rate of 0.05. Sequencing depth was assumed to be roughly uniform across donors in the presence/absence analyses, though that assumption may not hold. Because counts were too low, more than 15 rarely observed V segments, including chromosome 9 orphons, were excluded from the earlier analysis of roughly 580 of the donors. Compared with equally common non-associated chains, HLA-associated TCR beta chains in a later analysis were more clonally expanded and had lower generation probabilities. This cohort had only TCR beta chains sequenced, and the lack of alpha or paired-chain data limited which features could be detected. A later analysis found that most CMV-associated TCR beta chains appeared HLA-restricted, with HLA associations seemingly driven largely by CMV exposure. A cluster of highly shared sequence variants was judged likely to be a technical artifact of the sequencing pipeline. The 87-base-pair reads could not distinguish some IMGT-functional V segments, including TRBV6-2 and TRBV6-3, so those segments were excluded. A few of the identified cytomegalovirus-associated TCR beta chains were confirmed in vitro to be specific for cytomegalovirus antigens. The study gave a list of 150 to 200 TCR beta chains associated with cytomegalovirus. Most TCR sequences were observed very rarely across donors, whereas some public TCRs were present in many individuals. In a later analysis, the rate of TCR association differed among HLA loci, with DRB1 alleles having the most associated TCRs and HLA-C alleles having the fewest. In both the original and validation cohorts, the classifier was reported to diagnose cytomegalovirus status with high specificity and sensitivity. A later genetic analysis associated a missense DCLRE1C variant with V-gene and J-gene trimming of TCR beta chains, and an independent cohort replicated the association. CMV serostatus was the only immune exposure information available for the cohort. A further reported finding was that TCR beta sequences accurately predicted the HLA-A and HLA-B alleles for most subjects in the first cohort. According to the authors, the approach could potentially be generalized to other disease states and immunological phenotypes. Because HLA typing was missing for some donors at each locus, association tests included only the typed subset. Correlated functional status among segregating V segments might reflect linkage disequilibrium, but an unknown experimental factor could not be ruled out. According to a later genetic analysis, donors in an Asian-associated ancestry cluster had fewer N-insertions in productive TCRs than the approximately 630-donor mean. A later analysis reported that several top co-occurrence clusters appeared linked to parvovirus B19, influenza, CMV and Epstein-Barr virus. In an earlier analysis of about 550 of the donors, most TCR beta V segments were observed in productive rearrangements about 90% or about 30% of the time, broadly matching IMGT annotations. When HLA alleles, especially DR and DQ, strongly co-occurred, TCR associations were difficult to assign to individual alleles.

About this clone: Its antigen is still unknown. Base quality data are lacking; no much larger clone is found one base away.

The rearranged segments are TRBV18 and TRBJ1-2, with no reliable assignment of the D segment. The sequencing input was PBMCs. This clonotype originated in a man aged 50-59 years in good health and CMV-seronegative. This receptor carries the CDR3 CASSPSEGPNYGYTF. The sequenced DNA: TGTGCCAGCTCACCATCGGAGGGTCCTAACTATGGCTACACCTTC.